The 28 T cell receptor beta chains below all came from one sample that was sequenced in a study of radiation and T cells in renal cell carcinoma. Profiling relied on immunoSEQ multiplex PCR, and the TCRdb table lists in-frame clones only, not all of them. The table includes approximately 140,000 clones, around 78% detected once. The time point was: baseline pretreatment blood. Treatment: 15 Gy SBRT to primary tumor, nephrectomy 4 weeks later. The material sequenced was blood, taken from a patient whose treatment included radiotherapy and nephrectomy. The receptors shown here come from a woman aged 50 to 65 with renal cell carcinoma.

The genes are TRBV6-4 and TRBJ2-2; 9 bases line up with TRBD2. This CDR3 has 16 amino acids. The germline V gene has CDR1 MRHNA and CDR2 SNTAGT. The V segment lost 0 bases and the J segment 7 bases; nucleotides outside the gene matches: 6. The CDR3 region is CASSDSGLAGNGELFF. The CDR3 DNA sequence: TGTGCCAGCAGTGACTCGGGGCTAGCGGGAAACGGGGAGCTGTTTTTT.

The table lists this clone with a few counts. The gene calls are TRBV19 and TRBJ1-1; tentative D call: TRBD1 (5 bases). The V end lost 5 bases, the J end lost 11 bases, and 15 bases lay between the germline ends. CDR3 length equals 12 residues. Germline CDR1 reads LNHDA; CDR2 reads SQIVND (reference sequence). The CDR3 nucleotides read TGTGCCAGTAGTCCACAACAGGTGGATGCTTTCTTT. Protein: CASSPQQVDAFF. Supplemented by reference TRBV19 and TRBJ1-1, the full variable domain reads DGGITQSPKYLFRKEGQNVTLSCEQNLNHDAMYWYRQDPGQGLRLIYYSQIVNDFQKGDIAEGYSVSREKKESFPLTVTSAQKNPTAFYLCASSPQQVDAFFGQGTRLTVV.

The chain carries TRBV6-1 and TRBJ1-6; 7 bases fit TRBD1. V gave up 6 bases and J gave up 7 bases; unmatched junction bases: 6. The germline V gene encodes CDR1 MNHNS and CDR2 SASEGT. The CDR3 is 14 residues long. The CDR3 bases are TGTGCCAGCAGCCGGACAGGCGAGAATTCACCCCTCCACTTT. Its translation is CASSRTGENSPLHF.

This clone appeared many times. The chain has TRBV10-3 and TRBJ1-2; D gene unclear. CDR1 is ENHRY and CDR2 is SYGVKD in the germline V gene. The V gene lost 3 bases and the J gene lost 6 bases, with 11 bases spanning the gap. The CDR3 is 13 amino acids. The CDR3 DNA reads TGTGCCATCAGTGACGAGCTCACGGATGGCTACACCTTC. This codes for CAISDELTDGYTF.

This chain links TRBV29-1 with TRBJ2-3; 11 bases map to TRBD2. The trim removed 4 bases at V and 3 bases at J, leaving 6 bases unmatched. This CDR3 comprises 15 residues. Per the germline V gene, CDR1 is SQVTM and CDR2 is ANQGSEA. In nucleotides, the CDR3 is TGCAGCGTTGGTTTTACTAGCGGGAGTACAGATACGCAGTATTTT. Its translation is CSVGFTSGSTDTQYF.

This clone was seen more than once but under ten times. The chain employs TRBV10-2 and TRBJ1-2; D not certain. Germline V gives CDR1 WSHSY, CDR2 SAAADI. The germline V and J ends were trimmed by 2 bases and 8 bases, with 12 bases remaining between them. This CDR3 contains 13 residues. The CDR3 loop is CASSELAPSGYTF. The CDR3 coding sequence is TGCGCCAGCAGTGAGCTAGCTCCTAGCGGCTACACCTTC.

This clone was counted at least ten times. The chain has TRBV28 and TRBJ2-4, with D perhaps matching TRBD1 or TRBD2 (6 bases each). The CDR3 consists of 17 residues. Per germline, CDR1 MDHEN and CDR2 SYDVKM. Trimming removed 7 bases at V and 0 bases at J, with 19 bases between. CDR3 region: CASTPWGALIAKNIQYF. CDR3 nucleotides: TGTGCCAGCACCCCCTGGGGGGCTCTCATAGCCAAAAACATTCAGTACTTC.

This chain uses TRBV5-1 with TRBJ2-3; D is ambiguous. V lost 4 bases and J 2 bases, leaving 5 bases between the germline ends. Germline CDR1 and CDR2: SGHRS and YFSETQ. This CDR3 is built from 12 residues. CDR3: CASSATTDTQYF. CDR3 nucleotide sequence: TGCGCCAGCAGCGCCACCACAGATACGCAGTATTTT.

V and J are TRBV27 and TRBJ2-7; 7 positions match TRBD2. The CDR3 has 14 residues. The trim removed 2 bases at V and 9 bases at J, leaving 10 bases unmatched. Germline V CDR1 and CDR2: MNHEY, SMNVEV (reference sequence). CDR3 sequence (DNA): TGTGCCAGCAGTTTAGCCCATGCGGGAGAGGGGCAGTACTTC. Protein: CASSLAHAGEGQYF.

The gene calls are TRBV7-2 and TRBJ1-6, with D possibly TRBD1 on 5 matching bases. The germline gives CDR1 SGHTA, CDR2 FQGNSA. This CDR3 region has 13 residues. V lost 5 bases, J lost 7 bases, and 9 bases lay in between. This CDR3 is CASSLDKNSPLHF. As DNA, the CDR3 is TGTGCCAGCAGCCTGGACAAAAATTCACCCCTCCACTTT.

The CDR3, as DNA: TGCGCCAGCAGGTCCGGGGGCCCCGGGGAAGCTTTCTTT. This codes for CASRSGGPGEAFF. V is TRBV5-1 and J is TRBJ1-1; perhaps TRBD1 as D (6 bases). CDR3 length: 13 residues. Trimming cost V 5 bases and J 8 bases, with 16 bases left between them. CDR1 SGHRS and CDR2 YFSETQ come from the germline V gene. Complete variable domain (other parts from reference TRBV5-1 and TRBJ1-1): KAGVTQTPRYLIKTRGQQVTLSCSPISGHRSVSWYQQTPGQGLQFLFEYFSETQRNKGNFPGRFSGRQFSNSRSEMNVSTLELGDSALYLCASRSGGPGEAFFGQGTRLTVV.

The chain has TRBV9 and TRBJ2-7; D is unresolved. Per germline, CDR1 SGDLS and CDR2 YYNGEE. The germline V and J ends were trimmed by 1 base and 4 bases, with 12 bases remaining between them. CDR3 length: 14 residues. Here the CDR3 DNA reads TGTGCCAGCAGCGTATCCTGGGGTGGATACGAGCAGTACTTC. Encoded protein: CASSVSWGGYEQYF.

This clone was seen a single time. V and J are TRBV4-2 and TRBJ2-1; TRBD2 aligns across 8 bases. The CDR3 spans 15 residues. Per the germline V gene, CDR1 is LGHNA and CDR2 is YNFKEQ. Losses at the gene ends were 1 base for V and 6 bases for J; bases not matched to a gene: 5. The CDR3 reads CASSQASGRPNEQFF. The CDR3, as DNA: TGTGCCAGCAGCCAAGCCAGCGGGAGACCCAATGAGCAGTTCTTC.

The genes are TRBV9 and TRBJ2-2; TRBD1 agrees at 7 bases. V shed 6 bases, J shed 2 bases, and the junction held 13 bases outside the gene matches. CDR1 and CDR2 from the germline V gene are SGDLS and YYNGEE. The CDR3 is 17 amino acids. The CDR3 reads CASTVQPDRVNTGELFF. CDR3 sequence (DNA): TGTGCCAGCACCGTTCAACCAGACAGGGTTAACACCGGGGAGCTGTTTTTT. The whole variable domain, remainder taken from reference TRBV9 and TRBJ2-2, is DSGVTQTPKHLITATGQRVTLRCSPRSGDLSVYWYQQSLDQGLQFLIQYYNGEERAKGNILERFSAQQFPDLHSELNLSSLELGDSALYFCASTVQPDRVNTGELFFGEGSRLTVL.

V and J are TRBV6-6 and TRBJ2-1; 13 bases match TRBD2. Germline CDR1 and CDR2: MNHNY and SVGAGI (reference sequence). V trimming: 5 bases; J trimming: 12 bases; junction bases outside the gene matches: 7. The CDR3 loop spans 14 amino acids. CDR3 DNA sequence: TGTGCCAGCAGTCTCAGACTAGCGGGAGGTTGGCAGTTCTTC. This sequence encodes CASSLRLAGGWQFF.

The rearrangement links TRBV5-8 to TRBJ2-5; no definite D call. V lost 7 bases to trimming and J lost 5 bases, with 12 bases between them. The CDR3 extends over 12 amino acids. In germline, CDR1 is SGHTS, CDR2 YDEGEE. The DNA of the CDR3 is TGTGCCAGCGTCAAGGTCAGGGAGACCCAGTACTTC. It specifies CASVKVRETQYF.

This chain uses TRBV18 with TRBJ1-4; 8 bases map to TRBD1. There are 14 residues in the CDR3. V was clipped by 6 bases and J by 4 bases; unmatched bases: 4. Germline V gene sequence: CDR1 KGHSH, CDR2 LQKENI. DNA for the CDR3: TGTGCCAGCTCCGCGGACAGGGATAATGAAAAACTGTTTTTT. As protein: CASSADRDNEKLFF.

The sample holds one count of this clone. The chain couples TRBV5-1 to TRBJ2-2; 8 positions match TRBD1. Trimming took 3 bases from V and 7 from J; bases not matched to a gene: 8. Per the germline V gene, CDR1 is SGHRS and CDR2 is YFSETQ. CDR3 length: 15 amino acids. CDR3 nucleotide sequence: TGCGCCAGCAGCTCATTGACAGGGGACGGCGGGGAGCTGTTTTTT. Translated: CASSSLTGDGGELFF.

The rearrangement joins TRBV7-9 to TRBJ1-1, with D possibly matching TRBD1 (5 bases). CDR1 SEHNR and CDR2 FQNEAQ come from the germline V gene (reference sequence). The CDR3 runs to 13 residues. The V end was cut by 5 bases, the J end by 1 base, with 8 bases between. The CDR3 here is CASSTGQNTEAFF. CDR3 bases: TGTGCCAGCAGCACCGGACAGAACACTGAAGCTTTCTTT.

As to this clone: A clone one base away is much larger, so this may be a read error. The sample has other DNA sequences that encode this CDR3 too. The CDR3 loop is CASSLGGTAYEQYF. The DNA for the CDR3 is TGTGCCAGCAGCTTAGGCGGGACCGCCTACGAGCAGTACTTC. The chain links TRBV7-2 to TRBJ2-7; tentative D call: TRBD2 (6 bases). The V gene lost 1 base and the J gene lost 2 bases, with 9 bases spanning the gap. CDR1 is SGHTA, CDR2 FQGNSA, per germline. The CDR3 has 14 amino acids.

The chain joins TRBV9 to TRBJ1-1; weak D call: TRBD1 (5 bases). Germline values: CDR1 SGDLS, CDR2 YYNGEE. The CDR3 spans 14 residues. The V end lost 3 bases, the J end lost 1 base, and 10 bases lay between the germline ends. CDR3 coding DNA: TGTGCCAGCAGCGAGTGGCAGGGGAACACTGAAGCTTTCTTT. It encodes CASSEWQGNTEAFF.

J is TRBJ2-7 and V is TRBV25-1; D is unresolved. The CDR3 runs 11 residues. Germline values: CDR1 MGHDK, CDR2 SYGVNS. Trimming cost V 0 bases and J 6 bases, with 3 bases left between them. In nucleotides, the CDR3 is TGTGCCAGCAGTGAATATAGCGAGCAGTACTTC. Protein: CASSEYSEQYF.

This clone was counted only a few times. This chain uses TRBV5-1 with TRBJ1-2; D not certain. Trimming pared 4 bases from V and 0 bases from J, leaving 10 bases between. The CDR3 length is 14 residues. The germline gives CDR1 SGHRS, CDR2 YFSETQ. The DNA for the CDR3 is TGCGCCAGCAGCCCAGGAACAACTAACTATGGCTACACCTTC. It translates to CASSPGTTNYGYTF.

This clone has a single count. The chain is built from TRBV5-1 and TRBJ2-5; 11 nucleotides match TRBD2. The V segment lost 0 bases and the J segment 3 bases; nucleotides outside the gene matches: 7. CDR1 and CDR2 from the germline V gene are SGHRS and YFSETQ. The CDR3 covers 17 residues. The CDR3 coding sequence is TGCGCCAGCAGCTTGGTGGGAATAGCGGGAGGGGAAGAGACCCAGTACTTC. Its translation: CASSLVGIAGGEETQYF.

The chain employs TRBV29-1 and TRBJ2-7; no clear D gene. V was trimmed by 1 base and J by 6 bases, leaving 16 bases between them. The CDR3 has 14 residues. The germline CDR1 and CDR2 sequences are SQVTM and ANQGSEA. CDR3 loop: CSVEVPGPVGEQYF. Here the CDR3 DNA reads TGCAGCGTTGAAGTTCCTGGACCCGTCGGCGAGCAGTACTTC.

The gene calls are TRBV9 and TRBJ2-2; D is perhaps TRBD2 (5 bases). The CDR3 loop spans 14 amino acids. Germline V gene data show CDR1 as SGDLS and CDR2 as YYNGEE. V was cut by 4 bases and J by 7 bases, with 14 bases left in between. The CDR3 DNA reads as TGTGCCAGCAGCACCCTCTACGGGGTCGGGGAGCTGTTTTTT. This encodes CASSTLYGVGELFF. The entire variable domain, with the rest obtained from reference TRBV9 and TRBJ2-2, is as follows: DSGVTQTPKHLITATGQRVTLRCSPRSGDLSVYWYQQSLDQGLQFLIQYYNGEERAKGNILERFSAQQFPDLHSELNLSSLELGDSALYFCASSTLYGVGELFFGEGSRLTVL.

This sequence joins TRBV6-5 and TRBJ2-1; TRBD2 matches 7 bases. V shed 7 bases and J 5 bases; nucleotides not matched to a gene: 8. Per the germline V gene, CDR1 is MNHEY and CDR2 is SVGAGI. CDR3 length equals 14 residues. The DNA of the CDR3 is TGTGCCAGCATCACAGCGGGGATCCACAATGAGCAGTTCTTC. It translates to CASITAGIHNEQFF.

J is TRBJ2-7 and V is TRBV5-6; TRBD1 aligns across 8 bases. Trimming at V came to 4 bases and at J to 3 bases, leaving 9 bases not matched to a gene. The V gene's germline CDR1 is SGHDT and CDR2 YYEEEE. This CDR3 has 15 amino acids. CDR3 sequence reads: CASSPAGGLFYEQYF. CDR3 coding DNA: TGTGCCAGCAGCCCTGCAGGGGGCTTATTCTACGAGCAGTACTTC.